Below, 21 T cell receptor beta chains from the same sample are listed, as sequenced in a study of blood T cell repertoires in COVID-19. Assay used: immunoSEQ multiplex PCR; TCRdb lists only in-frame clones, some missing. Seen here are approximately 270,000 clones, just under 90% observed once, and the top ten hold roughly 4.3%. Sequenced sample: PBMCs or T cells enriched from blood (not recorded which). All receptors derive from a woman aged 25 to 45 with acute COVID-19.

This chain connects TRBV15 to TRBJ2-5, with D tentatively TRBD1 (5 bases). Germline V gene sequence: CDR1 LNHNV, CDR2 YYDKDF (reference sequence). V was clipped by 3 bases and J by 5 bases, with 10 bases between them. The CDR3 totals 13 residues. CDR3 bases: TGTGCCACCAGCAGTGTTGGGGCGGAGACCCAGTACTTC. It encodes CATSSVGAETQYF. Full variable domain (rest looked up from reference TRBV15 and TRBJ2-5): DAMVIQNPRYQVTQFGKPVTLSCSQTLNHNVMYWYQQKSSQAPKLLFHYYDKDFNNEADTPDNFQSRRPNTSFCFLDIRSPGLGDTAMYLCATSSVGAETQYFGPGTRLLVL.

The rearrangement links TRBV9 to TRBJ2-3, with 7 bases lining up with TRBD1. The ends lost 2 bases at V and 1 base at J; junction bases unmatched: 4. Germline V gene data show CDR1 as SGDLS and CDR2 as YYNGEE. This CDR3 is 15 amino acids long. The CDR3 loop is CASSVRQGGTDTQYF. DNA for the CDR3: TGTGCCAGCAGCGTTAGACAGGGAGGCACAGATACGCAGTATTTT. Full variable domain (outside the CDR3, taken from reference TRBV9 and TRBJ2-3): DSGVTQTPKHLITATGQRVTLRCSPRSGDLSVYWYQQSLDQGLQFLIQYYNGEERAKGNILERFSAQQFPDLHSELNLSSLELGDSALYFCASSVRQGGTDTQYFGPGTRLTVL.

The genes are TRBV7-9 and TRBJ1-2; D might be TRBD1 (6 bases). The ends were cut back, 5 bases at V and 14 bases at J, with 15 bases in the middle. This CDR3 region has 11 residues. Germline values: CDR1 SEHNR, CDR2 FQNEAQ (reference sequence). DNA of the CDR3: TGTGCCAGCAGCCGCCAGGACAGTGAGACCTTC. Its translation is CASSRQDSETF.

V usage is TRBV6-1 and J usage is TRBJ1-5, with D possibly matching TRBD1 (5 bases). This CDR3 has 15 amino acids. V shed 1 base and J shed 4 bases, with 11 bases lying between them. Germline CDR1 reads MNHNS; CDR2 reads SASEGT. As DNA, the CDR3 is TGTGCCAGCAGTGAAGTGTGGGGGGGTAATCAGCCCCAGCATTTT. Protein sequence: CASSEVWGGNQPQHF.

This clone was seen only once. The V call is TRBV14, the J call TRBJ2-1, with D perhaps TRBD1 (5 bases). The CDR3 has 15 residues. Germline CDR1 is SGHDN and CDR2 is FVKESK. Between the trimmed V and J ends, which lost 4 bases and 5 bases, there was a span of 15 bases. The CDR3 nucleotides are TGTGCCAGCAGCCCGACAGCATTCTCGGACAATGAGCAGTTCTTC. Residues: CASSPTAFSDNEQFF.

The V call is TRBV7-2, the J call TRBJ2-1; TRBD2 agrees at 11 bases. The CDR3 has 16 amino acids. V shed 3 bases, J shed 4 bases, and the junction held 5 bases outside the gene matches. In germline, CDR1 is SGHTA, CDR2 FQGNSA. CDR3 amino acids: CASSFLAGGGYNEQFF. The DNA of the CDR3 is TGTGCCAGCAGCTTCCTAGCGGGGGGAGGGTACAATGAGCAGTTCTTC.

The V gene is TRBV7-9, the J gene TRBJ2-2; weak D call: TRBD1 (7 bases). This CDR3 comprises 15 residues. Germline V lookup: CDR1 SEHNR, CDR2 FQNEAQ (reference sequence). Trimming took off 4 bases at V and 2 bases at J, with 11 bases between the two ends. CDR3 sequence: CASSSTGTNTGELFF. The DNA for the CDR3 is TGTGCCAGCAGCTCGACAGGGACTAACACCGGGGAGCTGTTTTTT.

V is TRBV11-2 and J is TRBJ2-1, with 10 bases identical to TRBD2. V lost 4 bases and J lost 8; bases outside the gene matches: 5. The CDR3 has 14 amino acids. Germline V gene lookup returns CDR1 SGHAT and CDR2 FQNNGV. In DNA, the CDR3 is TGTGCCAGCAGCTCTAGCGGGAGATACGATGAGCAGTTCTTC. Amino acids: CASSSSGRYDEQFF. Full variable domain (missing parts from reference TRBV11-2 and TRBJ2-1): EAGVAQSPRYKIIEKRQSVAFWCNPISGHATLYWYQQILGQGPKLLIQFQNNGVVDDSQLPKDRFSAERLKGVDSTLKIQPAKLEDSAVYLCASSSSGRYDEQFFGPGTRLTVL.

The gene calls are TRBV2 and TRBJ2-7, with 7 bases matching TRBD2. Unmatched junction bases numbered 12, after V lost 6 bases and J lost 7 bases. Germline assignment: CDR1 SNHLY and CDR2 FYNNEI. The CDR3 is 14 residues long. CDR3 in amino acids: CASRGLQQTGEQYF. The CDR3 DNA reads TGTGCCAGCAGGGGACTACAACAAACGGGGGAGCAGTACTTC.

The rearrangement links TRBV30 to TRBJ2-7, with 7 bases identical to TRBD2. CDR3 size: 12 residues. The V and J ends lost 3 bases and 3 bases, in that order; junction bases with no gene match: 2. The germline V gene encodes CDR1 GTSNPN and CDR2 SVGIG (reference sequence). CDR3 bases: TGTGCCTGGAGAAGCGGGAACTACGAGCAGTACTTC. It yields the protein CAWRSGNYEQYF.

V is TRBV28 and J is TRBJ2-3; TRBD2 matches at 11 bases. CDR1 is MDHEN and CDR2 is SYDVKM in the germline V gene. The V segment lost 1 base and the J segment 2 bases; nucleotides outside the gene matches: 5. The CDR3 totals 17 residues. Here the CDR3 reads CASSLSLAGGPTDTQYF. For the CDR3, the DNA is TGTGCCAGCAGTTTATCCTTAGCGGGAGGGCCCACAGATACGCAGTATTTT.

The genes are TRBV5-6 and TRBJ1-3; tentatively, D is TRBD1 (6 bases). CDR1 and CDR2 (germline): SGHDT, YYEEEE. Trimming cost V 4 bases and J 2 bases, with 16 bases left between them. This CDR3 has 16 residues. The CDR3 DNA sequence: TGTGCCAGCAGCGCAAATACAGGGATTACTGGAAACACCATATATTTT. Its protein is CASSANTGITGNTIYF.

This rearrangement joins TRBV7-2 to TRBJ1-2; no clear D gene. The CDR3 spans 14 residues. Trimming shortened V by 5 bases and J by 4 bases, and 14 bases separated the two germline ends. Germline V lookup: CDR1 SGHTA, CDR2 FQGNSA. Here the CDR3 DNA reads TGTGCCAGCAGCCCCGAGGGCCAGATCTATGGCTACACCTTC. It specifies CASSPEGQIYGYTF.

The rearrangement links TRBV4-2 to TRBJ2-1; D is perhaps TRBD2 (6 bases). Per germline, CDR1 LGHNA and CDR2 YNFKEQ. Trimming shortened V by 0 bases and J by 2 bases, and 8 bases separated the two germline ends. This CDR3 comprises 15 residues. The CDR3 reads CASSQERDPYNEQFF. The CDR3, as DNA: TGTGCCAGCAGCCAAGAGCGGGACCCCTACAATGAGCAGTTCTTC.

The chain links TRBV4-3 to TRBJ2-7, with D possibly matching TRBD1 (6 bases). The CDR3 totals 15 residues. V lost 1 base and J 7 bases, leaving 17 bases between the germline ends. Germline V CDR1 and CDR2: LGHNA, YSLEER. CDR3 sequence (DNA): TGCGCCAGCAGCCAAGCGTTTACAGGGATGATAGAGCAGTACTTC. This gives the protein CASSQAFTGMIEQYF.

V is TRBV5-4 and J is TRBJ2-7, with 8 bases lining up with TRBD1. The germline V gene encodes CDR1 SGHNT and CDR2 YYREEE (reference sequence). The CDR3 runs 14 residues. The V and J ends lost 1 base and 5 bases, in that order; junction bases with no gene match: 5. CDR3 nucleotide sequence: TGTGCCAGCAGCTTGTTGGACAGGGTCCACGAGCAGTACTTC. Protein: CASSLLDRVHEQYF. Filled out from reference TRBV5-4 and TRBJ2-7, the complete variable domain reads ETGVTQSPTHLIKTRGQQVTLRCSSQSGHNTVSWYQQALGQGPQFIFQYYREEENGRGNFPPRFSGLQFPNYSSELNVNALELDDSALYLCASSLLDRVHEQYFGPGTRLTVT.

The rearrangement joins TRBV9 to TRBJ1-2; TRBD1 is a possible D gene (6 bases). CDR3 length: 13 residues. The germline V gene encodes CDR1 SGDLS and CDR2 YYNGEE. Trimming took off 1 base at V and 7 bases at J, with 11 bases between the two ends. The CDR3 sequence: CASSVPGHLGYTF. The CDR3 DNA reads TGTGCCAGCAGCGTACCGGGACATCTTGGCTACACCTTC.

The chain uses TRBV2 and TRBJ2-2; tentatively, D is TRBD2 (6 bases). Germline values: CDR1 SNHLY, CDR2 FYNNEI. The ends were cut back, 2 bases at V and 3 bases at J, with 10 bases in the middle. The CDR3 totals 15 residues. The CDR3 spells CASSEPGEYTGELFF. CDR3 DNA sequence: TGTGCCAGCAGTGAACCGGGAGAGTACACCGGGGAGCTGTTTTTT.

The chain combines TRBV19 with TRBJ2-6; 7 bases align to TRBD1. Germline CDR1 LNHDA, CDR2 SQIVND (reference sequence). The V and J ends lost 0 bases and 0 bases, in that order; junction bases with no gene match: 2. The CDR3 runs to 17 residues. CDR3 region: CASSIDRDSSGANVLTF. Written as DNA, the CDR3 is TGTGCCAGTAGTATAGATCGGGACAGCTCTGGGGCCAACGTCCTGACTTTC.

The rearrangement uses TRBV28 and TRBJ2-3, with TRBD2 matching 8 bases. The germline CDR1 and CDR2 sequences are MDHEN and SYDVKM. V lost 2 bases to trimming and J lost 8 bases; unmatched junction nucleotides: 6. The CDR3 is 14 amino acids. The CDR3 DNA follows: TGTGCCAGCAGTTTAAGCGGGAGCGCTGGTACGCAGTATTTT. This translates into CASSLSGSAGTQYF.

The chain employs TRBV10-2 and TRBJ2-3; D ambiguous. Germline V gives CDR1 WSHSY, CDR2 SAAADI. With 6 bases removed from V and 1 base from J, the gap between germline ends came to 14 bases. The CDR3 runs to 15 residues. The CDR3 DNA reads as TGCGCCAGCAGCCTACGAATGAAAGGCACAGATACGCAGTATTTT. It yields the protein CASSLRMKGTDTQYF.